The TCR beta chain described here comes from a study of post-analysis software for immune sequencing data. Incorporated into the TCR beta cDNA libraries were unique molecular identifiers, which served to reduce PCR and sequencing biases. TCRdb reprocessed the PCR reads with MiXCR, giving one entry per CDR3 protein. The sample carries 350,000 to 500,000 distinct CDR3 sequences, roughly 40% recorded once. This CDR3 is built from 15 residues. V was clipped by 4 bases and J by 1 base; unmatched bases: 6. Germline lookup yields CDR1 MNHEY and CDR2 SMNVEV (reference sequence). Study results and limitations: Normalized Chao1 diversity was significantly reduced in patients versus controls. Patients had higher frequencies than controls of roughly 5 TRBV segments, including TRBV5-6, TRBV5-1 and TRBV20-1.

Worth noting for this clonotype: No antigen is known for it.

The rearrangement links TRBV27 to TRBJ2-5, with 7 bases aligning to TRBD1. The TCR comes from a girl aged 2 to 10 with multiple sclerosis. The sample taken for sequencing was blood. CDR3 amino acids: CASSSRDRFQETQYF. CDR3 nucleotide sequence: TGTGCCAGCAGTTCACGGGACAGATTCCAAGAGACCCAGTACTTC.